This TCR beta chain appears in the sequencing data of a study of cytomegalovirus exposure and HLA in healthy donors. Study-wide findings and caveats: Common viral pathogens (according to a later analysis) appeared linked to several of the most significant clusters. In a later analysis, specific HLA alleles were associated with 16,000 or so TCR beta sequences at a 0.05 false discovery rate. For most TCR sequences rarity was the rule, although some public TCRs occurred in many donors. A later analysis reportedly found that, within productive TCRs, an Asian-associated ancestry cluster had fewer N-insertions than the mean observed across the approximately 700 donors.

The germline V gene encodes CDR1 SQVTM and CDR2 ANQGSEA. The length of the CDR3 is 10 residues. On this clone: Its antigen is not identified.

PCR primers comprised 60 Vbeta and 13 Jbeta primers. Libraries were prepared by immunoSEQ multiplex PCR; TCRdb keeps only in-frame clonotypes and omits some of them. The sample contains 150,000 to 200,000 clones, 77% of which appear only once. The V gene is TRBV29-1, the J gene TRBJ2-7; D gene ambiguous. The sample comprised PBMCs. The source is a male donor in good health and CMV-seropositive. This chain's CDR3 is CSVSTVAVPV. The CDR3 nucleotides read TGCAGCGTTTCTACCGTGGCGGTCCCTGTC.